This TCR beta chain emerged from a study of T cell repertoires in cytomegalovirus infection (dated by TCRdb to about 2019). As for the study more broadly: Peptide stimulations targeted recently identified HLA-C-restricted CMV epitopes, whose presentation resists viral immunomodulation, together with well-studied HLA-B-restricted epitopes. Donor HLA type was relevant to the analysis, as public TCR beta signatures indicated carriage of CMV infection together with the matching HLA type. The full study reports these points: The ex vivo response was dominated by HLA-C-restricted CMV-specific TCR beta clonotypes, which also provided the single most frequent clonotype in two of eight donors. Carriers of CMV infection plus the relevant HLA type were discriminated by the cumulative frequency of public TCR beta family members in the study cohort and in an independent 352-donor cohort.

The sample's treatment or condition label is to be understood as: in vitro stimulation with specific CMV peptide epitopes to enrich CMV-specific T cells. In its sample, this clonotype was seen a few times. Its antigen remains undetermined. Nothing much larger sits one base from this clone, and base qualities are not available. V lost 2 bases and J lost 5 bases, and the count of bases not matched to a germline gene is 9. As encoded in the germline V gene, CDR1 is MGHDK while CDR2 is SYGVNS. Spanning cysteine to phenylalanine, the CDR3 consists of 16 amino acids. Of the read, only the CDR3 DNA is kept; its 48 bases are in frame from base 1. Sequenced using an Illumina HiSeq 1500. The public reads were reprocessed in TCRdb via fastp at Q25 and MiXCR, keeping in-frame beta chains. One record per CDR3 amino acid sequence lists the most common genes and DNA. Present in this sample are some 940,000 distinct CDR3 sequences, more than 25% of which were seen just once. The ten largest clones represent roughly an eighth of the sample.

Source: cultured CD8+ T cells from PBMCs, taken from culture after CMV antigen stimulation. This TCR was sampled from a human donor in good health (CMV status not recorded). Some clones in this sample may be carry-over from other donors' samples. The chain was built from TRBV25-1 and TRBJ2-3; the junction holds 8 bases that match TRBD1. The sequenced DNA is TGTGCCAGCAGTGAAATTCCGGACAGGGAAGTAGATACGCAGTATTTT. It codes for CASSEIPDREVDTQYF.